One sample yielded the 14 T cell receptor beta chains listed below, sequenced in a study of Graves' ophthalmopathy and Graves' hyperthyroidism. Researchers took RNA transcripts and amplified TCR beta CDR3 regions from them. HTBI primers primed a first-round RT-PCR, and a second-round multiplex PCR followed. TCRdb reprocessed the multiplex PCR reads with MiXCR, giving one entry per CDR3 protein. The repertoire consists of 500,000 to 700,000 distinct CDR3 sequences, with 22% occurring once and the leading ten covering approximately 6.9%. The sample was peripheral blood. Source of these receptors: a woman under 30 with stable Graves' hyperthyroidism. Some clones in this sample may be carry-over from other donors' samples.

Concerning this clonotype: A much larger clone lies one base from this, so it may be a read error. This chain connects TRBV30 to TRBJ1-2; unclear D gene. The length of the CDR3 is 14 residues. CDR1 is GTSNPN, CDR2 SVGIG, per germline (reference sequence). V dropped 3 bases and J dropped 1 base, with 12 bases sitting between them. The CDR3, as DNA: TGTGCCTGGAGGTTGCTAGAGATTAACTATGGCTACACCTTC. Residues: CAWRLLEINYGYTF.

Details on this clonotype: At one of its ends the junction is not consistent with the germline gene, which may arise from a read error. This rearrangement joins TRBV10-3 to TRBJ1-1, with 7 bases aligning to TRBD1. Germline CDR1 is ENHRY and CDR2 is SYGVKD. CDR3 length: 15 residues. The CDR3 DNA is TGTGCCACGACTAGGACAGGCCCATCGAACGCTGAAGCTTTCTTT. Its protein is CATTRTGPSNAEAFF.

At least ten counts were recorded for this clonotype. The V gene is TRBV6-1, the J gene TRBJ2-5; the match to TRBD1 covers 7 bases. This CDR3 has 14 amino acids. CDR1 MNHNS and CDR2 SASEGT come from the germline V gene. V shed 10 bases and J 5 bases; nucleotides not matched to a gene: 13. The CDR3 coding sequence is TGTGCCACCAGAGTGACAGGGTCTTGGGAGACCCAGTACTTC. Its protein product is CATRVTGSWETQYF.

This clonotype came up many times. The CDR3 DNA reads as TGTGCCAGCAGTTTGGGGGGCGAAAAGACCCAGTACTTC. Translating gives CASSLGGEKTQYF. The rearrangement joins TRBV12-3 or TRBV12-4 to TRBJ2-5; either TRBD1 or TRBD2 may fit D (6 bases each). The length of the CDR3 is 13 residues. V shed 3 bases and J shed 6 bases, with 11 bases lying between them.

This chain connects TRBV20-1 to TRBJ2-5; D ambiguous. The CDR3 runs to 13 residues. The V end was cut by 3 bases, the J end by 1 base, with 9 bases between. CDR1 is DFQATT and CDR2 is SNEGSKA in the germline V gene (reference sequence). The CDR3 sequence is CSASSETQETQYF. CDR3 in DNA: TGCAGTGCTAGTTCGGAGACCCAAGAGACCCAGTACTTC.

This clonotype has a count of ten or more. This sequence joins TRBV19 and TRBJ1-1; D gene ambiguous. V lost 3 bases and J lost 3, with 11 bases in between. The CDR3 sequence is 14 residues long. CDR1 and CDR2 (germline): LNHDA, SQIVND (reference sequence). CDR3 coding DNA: TGTGCCAGTAGTATCCCCGGAACTTACACTGAAGCTTTCTTT. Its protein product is CASSIPGTYTEAFF.

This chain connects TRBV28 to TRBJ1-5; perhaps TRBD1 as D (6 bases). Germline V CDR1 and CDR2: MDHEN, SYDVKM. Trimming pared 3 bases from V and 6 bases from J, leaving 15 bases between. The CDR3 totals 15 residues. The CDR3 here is CASSFPQGSGQPQHF. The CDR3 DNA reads TGTGCCAGCAGTTTCCCACAGGGTTCGGGTCAGCCCCAGCATTTT. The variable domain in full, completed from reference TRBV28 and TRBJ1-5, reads DVKVTQSSRYLVKRTGEKVFLECVQDMDHENMFWYRQDPGLGLRLIYFSYDVKMKEKGDIPEGYSVSREKKERFSLILESASTNQTSMYLCASSFPQGSGQPQHFGDGTRLSIL.

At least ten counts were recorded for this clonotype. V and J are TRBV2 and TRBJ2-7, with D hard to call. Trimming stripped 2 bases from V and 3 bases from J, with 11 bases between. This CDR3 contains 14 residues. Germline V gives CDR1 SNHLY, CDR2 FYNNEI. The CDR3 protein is CASSESNTYYEQYF. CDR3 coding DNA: TGTGCCAGCAGTGAATCCAACACCTACTACGAGCAGTACTTC.

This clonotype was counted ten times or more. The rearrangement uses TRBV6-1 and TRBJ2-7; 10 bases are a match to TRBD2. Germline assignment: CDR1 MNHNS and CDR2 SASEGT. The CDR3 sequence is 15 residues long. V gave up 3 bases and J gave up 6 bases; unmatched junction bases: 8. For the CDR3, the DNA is TGTGCCAGCAGTGAGACGGGACTAGCGAGAGGCGAGCAGTACTTC. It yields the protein CASSETGLARGEQYF.

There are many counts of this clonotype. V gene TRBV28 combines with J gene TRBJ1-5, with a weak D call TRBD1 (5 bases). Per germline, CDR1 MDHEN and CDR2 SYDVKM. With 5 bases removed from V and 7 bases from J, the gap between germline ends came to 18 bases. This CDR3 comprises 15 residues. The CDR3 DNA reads TGTGCCAGCAGTCTCTTCTTGACCCCAGGGCAGCCCCAGCATTTT. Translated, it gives CASSLFLTPGQPQHF.

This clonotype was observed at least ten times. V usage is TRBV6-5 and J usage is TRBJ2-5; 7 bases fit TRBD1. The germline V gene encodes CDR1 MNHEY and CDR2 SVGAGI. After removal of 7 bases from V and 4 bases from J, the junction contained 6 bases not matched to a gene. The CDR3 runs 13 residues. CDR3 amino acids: CASNKGARETQYF. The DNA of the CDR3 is TGTGCCAGCAATAAGGGGGCCCGAGAGACCCAGTACTTC.

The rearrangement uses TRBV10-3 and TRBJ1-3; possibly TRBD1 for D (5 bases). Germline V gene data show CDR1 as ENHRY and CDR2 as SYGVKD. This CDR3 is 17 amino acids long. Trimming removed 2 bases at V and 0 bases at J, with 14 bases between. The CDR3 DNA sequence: TGTGCCATCAGTGAGAGGGTCAGTGGGACCTCTGGAAACACCATATATTTT. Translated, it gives CAISERVSGTSGNTIYF.

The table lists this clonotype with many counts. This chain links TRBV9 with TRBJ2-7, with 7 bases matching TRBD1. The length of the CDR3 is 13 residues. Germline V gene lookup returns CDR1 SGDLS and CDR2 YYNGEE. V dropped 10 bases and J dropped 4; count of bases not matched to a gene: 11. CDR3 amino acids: CASDGTAIYEQYF. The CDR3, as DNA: TGTGCCTCAGACGGGACAGCGATATACGAGCAGTACTTC. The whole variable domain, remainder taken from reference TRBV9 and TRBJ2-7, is DSGVTQTPKHLITATGQRVTLRCSPRSGDLSVYWYQQSLDQGLQFLIQYYNGEERAKGNILERFSAQQFPDLHSELNLSSLELGDSALYFCASDGTAIYEQYFGPGTRLTVT.

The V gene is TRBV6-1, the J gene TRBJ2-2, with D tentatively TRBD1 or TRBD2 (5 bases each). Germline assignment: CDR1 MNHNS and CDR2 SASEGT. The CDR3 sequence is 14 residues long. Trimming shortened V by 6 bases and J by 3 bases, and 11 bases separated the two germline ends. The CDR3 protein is CASRVRGDTGELFF. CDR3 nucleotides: TGTGCCAGCAGAGTAAGAGGGGACACCGGGGAGCTGTTTTTT.